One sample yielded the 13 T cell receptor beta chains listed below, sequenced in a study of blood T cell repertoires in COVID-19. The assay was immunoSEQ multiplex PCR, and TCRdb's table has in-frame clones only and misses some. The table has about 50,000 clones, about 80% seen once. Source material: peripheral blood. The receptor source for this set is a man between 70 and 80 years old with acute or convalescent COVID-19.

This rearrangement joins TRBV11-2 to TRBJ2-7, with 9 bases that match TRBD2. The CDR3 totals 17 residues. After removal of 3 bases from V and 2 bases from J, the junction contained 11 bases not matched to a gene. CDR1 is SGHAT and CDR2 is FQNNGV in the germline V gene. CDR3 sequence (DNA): TGTGCCAGCAGCTTCTGGTTCTACGGGACTAGCCCCTACGAGCAGTACTTC. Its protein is CASSFWFYGTSPYEQYF.

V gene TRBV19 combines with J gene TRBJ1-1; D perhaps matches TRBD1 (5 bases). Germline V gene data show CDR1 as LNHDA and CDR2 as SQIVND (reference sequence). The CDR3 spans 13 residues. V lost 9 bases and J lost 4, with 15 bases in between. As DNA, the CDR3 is TGTGCCAGCAGACAGCCCGGGGGCACTGAAGCTTTCTTT. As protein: CASRQPGGTEAFF.

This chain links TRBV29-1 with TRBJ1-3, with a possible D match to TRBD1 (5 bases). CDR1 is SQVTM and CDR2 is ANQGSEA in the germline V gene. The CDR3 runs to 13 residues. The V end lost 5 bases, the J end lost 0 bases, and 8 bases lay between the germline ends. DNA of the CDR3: TGCAGCGTTCGGGACTACTCTGGAAACACCATATATTTT. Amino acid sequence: CSVRDYSGNTIYF.

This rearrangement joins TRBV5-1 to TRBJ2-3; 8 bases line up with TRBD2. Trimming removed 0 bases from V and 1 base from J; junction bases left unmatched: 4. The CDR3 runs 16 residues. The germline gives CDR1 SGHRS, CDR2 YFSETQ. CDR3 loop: CASSLEGREGTDTQYF. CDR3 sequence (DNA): TGCGCCAGCAGCTTGGAAGGGCGGGAGGGCACAGATACGCAGTATTTT.

The CDR3 bases are TGTGCCAGCAGTTACGCCGGACAGGGCCACTATGGCTACACCTTC. Protein: CASSYAGQGHYGYTF. The rearrangement uses TRBV6-5 and TRBJ1-2, with 8 bases that match TRBD1. The V gene's germline CDR1 is MNHEY and CDR2 SVGAGI. The CDR3 sequence is 15 residues long. V lost 2 bases to trimming and J lost 3 bases; unmatched junction nucleotides: 5.

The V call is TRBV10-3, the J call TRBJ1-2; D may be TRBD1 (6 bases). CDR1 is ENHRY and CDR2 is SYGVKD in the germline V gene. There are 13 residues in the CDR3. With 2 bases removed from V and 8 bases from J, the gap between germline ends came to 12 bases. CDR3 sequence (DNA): TGTGCCATCAGTGAGGGGGGGGGCTACGGCTACACCTTC. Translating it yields CAISEGGGYGYTF.

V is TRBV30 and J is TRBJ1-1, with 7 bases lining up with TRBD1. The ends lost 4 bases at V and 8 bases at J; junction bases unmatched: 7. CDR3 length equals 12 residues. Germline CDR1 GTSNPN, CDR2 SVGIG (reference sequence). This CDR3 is CAWNEEDREAFF. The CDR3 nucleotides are TGTGCCTGGAACGAAGAGGACAGGGAAGCTTTCTTT.

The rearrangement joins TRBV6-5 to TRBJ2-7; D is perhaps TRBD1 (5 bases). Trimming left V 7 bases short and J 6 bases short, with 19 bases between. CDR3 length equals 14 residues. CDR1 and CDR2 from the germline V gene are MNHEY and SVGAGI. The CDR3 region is CASKARTILGEQYF. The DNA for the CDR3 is TGTGCCAGCAAGGCGAGGACAATCCTGGGCGAGCAGTACTTC.

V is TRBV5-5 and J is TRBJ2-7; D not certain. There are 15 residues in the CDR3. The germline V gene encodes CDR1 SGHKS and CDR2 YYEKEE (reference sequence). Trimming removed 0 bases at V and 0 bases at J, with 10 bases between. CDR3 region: CASSLVVVSSYEQYF. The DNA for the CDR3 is TGTGCCAGCAGCTTGGTCGTGGTCAGCTCCTACGAGCAGTACTTC.

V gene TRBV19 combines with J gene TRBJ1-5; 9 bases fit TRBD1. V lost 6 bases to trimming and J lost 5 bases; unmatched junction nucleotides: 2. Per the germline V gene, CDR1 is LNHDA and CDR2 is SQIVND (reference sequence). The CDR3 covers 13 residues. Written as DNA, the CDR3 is TGTGCCAGTAGCGGGACAGGGCATCAGCCCCAGCATTTT. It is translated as CASSGTGHQPQHF. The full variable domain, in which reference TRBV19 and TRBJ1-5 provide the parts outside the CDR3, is DGGITQSPKYLFRKEGQNVTLSCEQNLNHDAMYWYRQDPGQGLRLIYYSQIVNDFQKGDIAEGYSVSREKKESFPLTVTSAQKNPTAFYLCASSGTGHQPQHFGDGTRLSIL.

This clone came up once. This chain's CDR3 is CASSLAGQGDPGQTQYF. The DNA for the CDR3 is TGTGCCAGCAGTTTAGCCGGACAAGGAGACCCAGGGCAGACCCAGTACTTC. The chain is built from TRBV28 and TRBJ2-5, with D tentatively TRBD1 (5 bases). The germline V and J ends were trimmed by 2 bases and 6 bases, with 22 bases remaining between them. CDR1 is MDHEN, CDR2 SYDVKM, per germline. The CDR3 consists of 17 residues.

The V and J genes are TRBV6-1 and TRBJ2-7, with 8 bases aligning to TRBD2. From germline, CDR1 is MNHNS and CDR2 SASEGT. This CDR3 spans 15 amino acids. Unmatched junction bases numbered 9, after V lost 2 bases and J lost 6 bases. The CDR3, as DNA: TGTGCCAGCAGTGAATCGCAGAGCGGGAGTGGCGAGCAGTACTTC. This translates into CASSESQSGSGEQYF.

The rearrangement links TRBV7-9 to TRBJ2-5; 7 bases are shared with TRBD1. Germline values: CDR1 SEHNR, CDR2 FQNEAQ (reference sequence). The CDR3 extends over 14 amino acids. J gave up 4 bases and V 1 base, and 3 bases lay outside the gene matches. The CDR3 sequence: CASSLGQGLETQYF. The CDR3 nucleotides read TGTGCCAGCAGCTTAGGACAGGGATTAGAGACCCAGTACTTC.